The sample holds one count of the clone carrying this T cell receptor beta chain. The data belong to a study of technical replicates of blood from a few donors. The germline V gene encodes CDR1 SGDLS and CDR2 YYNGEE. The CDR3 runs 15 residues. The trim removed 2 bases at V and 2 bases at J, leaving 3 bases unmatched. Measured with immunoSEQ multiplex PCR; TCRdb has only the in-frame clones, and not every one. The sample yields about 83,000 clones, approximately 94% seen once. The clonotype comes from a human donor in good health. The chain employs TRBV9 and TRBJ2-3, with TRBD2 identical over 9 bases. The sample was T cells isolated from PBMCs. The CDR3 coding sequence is TGTGCCAGCAGCGTTAGCGGGGGAGTCACAGATACGCAGTATTTT. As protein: CASSVSGGVTDTQYF. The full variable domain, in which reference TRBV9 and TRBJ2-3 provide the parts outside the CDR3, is DSGVTQTPKHLITATGQRVTLRCSPRSGDLSVYWYQQSLDQGLQFLIQYYNGEERAKGNILERFSAQQFPDLHSELNLSSLELGDSALYFCASSVSGGVTDTQYFGPGTRLTVL.